The 31 T cell receptor beta chains below come from one sample, sequenced in a study of T cell clonality in common variable immunodeficiency. Produced via immunoSEQ multiplex PCR; TCRdb's table is partial and in-frame only. The sample is made up of about 81,000 clones, none counted only once. Material for sequencing was peripheral blood mononuclear cells. The source of these receptors is a person aged 18 to 70 in good health.

Ten or more counts support this clone. The read ends 3 residues shy of where the CDR3 ends; the end is completed using the germline J gene. V is TRBV29-1 and J is TRBJ1-1; D is perhaps TRBD1 (5 bases). Germline lookup yields CDR1 SQVTM and CDR2 ANQGSEA. With 7 bases removed from V and 4 bases from J, the gap between germline ends came to 16 bases. This CDR3 is 13 amino acids long. CDR3 region: CSAQGIGSTEAFF. The part of the CDR3 DNA that was read is TGCAGCGCCCAGGGCATCGGAAGCACTGAA.

The sample holds many counts of this clone. The CDR3 sequence: CSAREVQRYGYTF. Incomplete CDR3 DNA: TGCAGTGCTAGAGAGGTCCAGCGGTATGGC. This sequence joins TRBV20-1 and TRBJ1-2, with D unclear. The CDR3 is cut off 3 residues early in the read; its end comes from the germline J gene. Trimming left V 0 bases short and J 5 bases short, with 10 bases between. Germline CDR1 and CDR2: DFQATT and SNEGSKA (reference sequence). CDR3 length: 13 amino acids.

This clone was observed many times. The CDR3 end is not reached by the read, which stops 3 residues before it; the germline J gene fills it in. The J gene is TRBJ1-4, the V gene TRBV5-6; no definite D call. Germline CDR1 reads SGHDT; CDR2 reads YYEEEE. Trimming left V 4 bases short and J 5 bases short, with 15 bases between. This CDR3 is 15 amino acids long. The chain's CDR3 is CASSPLEMSNEKLFF. CDR3 bases read: TGTGCCAGCAGCCCACTCGAAATGTCCAATGAAAAA.

Comments on this clone: The CDR3 end falls 3 residues outside the read, so it is completed with the germline J gene. This sample includes further DNA sequences coding for the same CDR3. The chain is built from TRBV20-1 and TRBJ2-1; D is unclear. V was shortened by 1 base and J by 6 bases, with 4 bases between the two germline ends. There are 11 residues in the CDR3. Germline values: CDR1 DFQATT, CDR2 SNEGSKA (reference sequence). The CDR3 sequence: CSARVINEQFF. The CDR3 bases that were read are TGCAGTGCTAGAGTTATCAATGAG.

About this clone itself: The read terminates 3 residues before the CDR3 end, so the remaining end is supplied by the germline J gene. The chain couples TRBV7-9 to TRBJ1-2, with no clear D. The length of the CDR3 is 13 residues. CDR1 is SEHNR and CDR2 is FQNEAQ in the germline V gene (reference sequence). The CDR3 sequence: CASSFFSSYDYTF. The CDR3 DNA, read in part, is TGTGCCAGCAGCTTCTTCTCCTCCTACGAC.

This clone was observed at least ten times. With the read ending 3 residues before the CDR3 end, the germline J gene is used to fill in that end. The V and J genes are TRBV2 and TRBJ1-1; D uncertain. Trimming took 3 bases from V and 0 from J, leaving 5 bases between them. This CDR3 has 13 residues. Germline assignment: CDR1 SNHLY and CDR2 FYNNEI. Partial CDR3 DNA: TGTGCCAGCAGTGATCAGGTGAACACTGAA. Its protein product is CASSDQVNTE. The CDR3 in full is CASSDQVNTEAFF.

This clone was counted at least ten times. The read terminates 3 residues ahead of where the CDR3 ends, so the germline J gene completes it. This chain links TRBV29-1 with TRBJ2-7; 13 bases are a match to TRBD2. The CDR3 contains 14 residues. Germline CDR1 reads SQVTM; CDR2 reads ANQGSEA. Trimming at V came to 4 bases and at J to 5 bases, leaving 5 bases not matched to a gene. The covered CDR3 bases are TGCAGCGTTGTTAGGGGGACTAGCGGGAACGAG. Translation: CSVVRGTSGNE. The CDR3, in full, reads CSVVRGTSGNEQYF.

This clone was seen ten or more times. The CDR3 is CASSPPGTGGNEKLFF. The sequenced CDR3 bases are TGTGCCAGCAGCCCCCCCGGGACAGGGGGTAATGAAAAA. The rearrangement links TRBV2 to TRBJ1-4; 11 nucleotides align to TRBD1. The CDR3 end falls 3 residues outside the read, so it is completed with the germline J gene. This CDR3 comprises 16 residues. V lost 6 bases and J lost 4; bases outside the gene matches: 7. Per germline, CDR1 SNHLY and CDR2 FYNNEI.

This clone was seen at least ten times. The DNA ends 3 residues before the CDR3 does, and the rest of the CDR3 is filled in from the germline J gene. The rearrangement joins TRBV5-3 to TRBJ2-5; D may be TRBD1 (5 bases). TRBV5-3 is annotated as an ORF whose role is uncertain. The CDR3 spans 14 residues. The V end lost 2 bases, the J end lost 1 base, and 9 bases lay between the germline ends. The CDR3 sequence: CARSFLRAQETQYF. The sequenced CDR3 bases are TGTGCCAGAAGCTTCCTCAGGGCCCAAGAGACC.

In this sample, this clone turned up many times. Coverage ceases 3 residues before the CDR3 finishes, and the germline J gene fills in the end. The V gene is TRBV6-2 or TRBV6-3, the J gene TRBJ2-4, with a tentative D call TRBD2 (5 bases). Germline V lookup: CDR1 MNHEY, CDR2 SVGEGT. V lost 5 bases to trimming and J lost 2 bases, with 16 bases between them. The CDR3 is 16 amino acids. Here the CDR3 reads CASSPASLASKNIQYF. Partial CDR3 DNA: TGTGCCAGCAGTCCCGCATCCCTAGCATCCAAAAACATT.

There are many counts of this clone. The CDR3 extends 3 residues past the end of the read, so its final part is completed from the germline J gene. This chain joins TRBV6-2 or TRBV6-3 and TRBJ2-1; TRBD1 matches 11 bases. V gave up 4 bases and J gave up 7 bases; unmatched junction bases: 6. Germline-derived CDR1 and CDR2 are MNHEY and SVGEGT. The CDR3 has 15 residues. The CDR3 region is CASSSPGQGVNEQFF. The sequenced part of the CDR3 DNA is TGTGCCAGCAGTTCCCCGGGACAGGGGGTAAATGAG.

This clone was counted many times. The missing CDR3 end, 3 residues past where the read stops, is filled in from the germline J gene. The V and J genes are TRBV6-2 or TRBV6-3 and TRBJ2-1; 7 positions agree with TRBD2. The germline CDR1 and CDR2 sequences are MNHEY and SVGEGT. The CDR3 is 15 amino acids. J lost 2 bases, V lost 6 bases, and 7 bases had no gene match. The sequenced part of the CDR3 DNA is TGTGCCAGCAGCTGGGGGGGTCTCGCCTACAATGAG. It is translated as CASSWGGLAYNE. The entire CDR3 sequence reads CASSWGGLAYNEQFF.

This clone was detected ten times or more. The read ends 3 residues before the CDR3 terminus; that terminus is restored from the germline J gene. The chain combines TRBV7-9 with TRBJ1-1; D uncertain. This CDR3 spans 12 amino acids. Germline V gives CDR1 SEHNR, CDR2 FQNEAQ (reference sequence). The sequenced part of the CDR3 DNA is TGTGCCAGCAGCTTAGAGGGTATACGC. Amino acid sequence: CASSLEGIR. The whole CDR3 sequence reads CASSLEGIRAFF.

With regard to this clone: Read coverage stops 3 residues before the CDR3 terminus; the germline J gene supplies the remainder. The gene calls are TRBV25-1 and TRBJ2-7, with 10 bases matching TRBD1. The CDR3 has 14 residues. Germline assignment: CDR1 MGHDK and CDR2 SYGVNS. V shed 4 bases, J shed 1 base, and the junction held 1 base outside the gene matches. CDR3 in amino acids: CASSGTGGSYEQYF. Partial CDR3 DNA: TGTGCCAGCAGTGGGACAGGGGGTTCCTACGAG.

This clone was detected ten times or more. The read ends 3 residues early relative to the CDR3; the germline J gene fills the gap. This chain connects TRBV12-3 or TRBV12-4 to TRBJ1-5; D gene uncertain. The CDR3 runs 14 residues. The V and J ends lost 0 bases and 7 bases respectively, with 10 bases between them. The sequenced part of the CDR3 DNA is TGTGCCAGCAGTTTAGCCCCAAGGGCACAGCCC. Amino acids: CASSLAPRAQP. The whole CDR3 sequence reads CASSLAPRAQPQHF.

At least ten counts were recorded for this clone. The DNA read from the CDR3 is TGCAGTGCTAGAGGCCCAATCTCCTTCGGGTCGAACACTGAA. Its protein product is CSARGPISFGSNTE. The whole CDR3 sequence is CSARGPISFGSNTEAFF. The V gene is TRBV20-1, the J gene TRBJ1-1; D is undetermined. The read ends 3 residues shy of where the CDR3 ends; the end is completed using the germline J gene. CDR1 is DFQATT and CDR2 is SNEGSKA in the germline V gene (reference sequence). Trimming took off 1 base at V and 1 base at J, with 19 bases between the two ends. This CDR3 region has 17 residues.

This clone was seen many times. The observed sequence ends 3 residues before the CDR3 terminus, with the missing tail filled in from the germline J gene. The gene calls are TRBV7-9 and TRBJ2-5, with D possibly being TRBD2 (6 bases). From germline, CDR1 is SEHNR and CDR2 FQNEAQ (reference sequence). The CDR3 length is 15 residues. V was clipped by 1 base and J by 2 bases, with 11 bases between them. Incomplete CDR3 DNA: TGTGCCAGCAGCTTAGAACCCCTAGCGCAAGAGACC. Translating it yields CASSLEPLAQET. The whole CDR3 protein reads CASSLEPLAQETQYF. Based on the CDR3 plus reference TRBV7-9 and TRBJ2-5, the full variable domain is DTGVSQNPRHKITKRGQNVTFRCDPISEHNRLYWYRQTLGQGPEFLTYFQNEAQLEKSRLLSDRFSAERPKGSFSTLEIQRTEQGDSAMYLCASSLEPLAQETQYFGPGTRLLVL.

This clone was seen at least ten times. The read ends 3 residues shy of where the CDR3 ends; the end is completed using the germline J gene. The chain has TRBV4-1 and TRBJ2-7; 8 nucleotides match TRBD1. This CDR3 region has 15 residues. Trimming removed 0 bases from V and 2 bases from J; junction bases left unmatched: 3. CDR1 and CDR2 from the germline V gene are MGHRA and YSYEKL. The DNA read from the CDR3 is TGCGCCAGCAGCCAAGAGGACAGGGAGACCTACGAG. This encodes CASSQEDRETYE. The full-length CDR3 reads as CASSQEDRETYEQYF.

This clone was seen many times. The read comes to an end 3 residues before the CDR3 does, leaving the germline J gene to fill in the end. The rearrangement joins TRBV10-3 to TRBJ2-7; D gene unclear. CDR1 is ENHRY, CDR2 SYGVKD, per germline. The CDR3 runs 11 residues. Between the trimmed V and J ends, which lost 6 bases and 2 bases, there was a span of 5 bases. CDR3 in amino acids: CAIRTAYEQYF. The covered CDR3 bases are TGTGCCATCAGGACTGCCTACGAG.

This clone showed up many times. The CDR3 end is not reached by the read, which stops 3 residues before it; the germline J gene fills it in. J is TRBJ2-1 and V is TRBV28; 8 bases line up with TRBD2. The CDR3 spans 14 residues. CDR1 MDHEN and CDR2 SYDVKM come from the germline V gene. The ends lost 8 bases at V and 6 bases at J; junction bases unmatched: 9. The sequenced part of the CDR3 DNA is TGTGCCAGCGTCCGGGGGGGTTTTTCCAATGAG. Its translation is CASVRGGFSNE. From start to end, the CDR3 is CASVRGGFSNEQFF. The variable domain in full, completed from reference TRBV28 and TRBJ2-1, reads DVKVTQSSRYLVKRTGEKVFLECVQDMDHENMFWYRQDPGLGLRLIYFSYDVKMKEKGDIPEGYSVSREKKERFSLILESASTNQTSMYLCASVRGGFSNEQFFGPGTRLTVL.

This clone showed up many times. With the read ending 3 residues before the CDR3 end, the germline J gene is used to fill in that end. The V call is TRBV28, the J call TRBJ2-3, with 10 positions matching TRBD1. The CDR3 length is 16 residues. V was clipped by 4 bases and J by 4 bases; unmatched bases: 8. Germline lookup yields CDR1 MDHEN and CDR2 SYDVKM. CDR3 bases read: TGTGCCAGCAGTTCCTTCCGGGACAGGGGCCCAGATACG. Its translation: CASSSFRDRGPDT. The CDR3 in its entirety is CASSSFRDRGPDTQYF. Full variable domain (rest looked up from reference TRBV28 and TRBJ2-3): DVKVTQSSRYLVKRTGEKVFLECVQDMDHENMFWYRQDPGLGLRLIYFSYDVKMKEKGDIPEGYSVSREKKERFSLILESASTNQTSMYLCASSSFRDRGPDTQYFGPGTRLTVL.

In its sample, this clone was seen many times. The read finishes 3 residues shy of the CDR3 end, and the germline J gene is used to complete it. The chain links TRBV5-4 to TRBJ1-5, with 9 bases lining up with TRBD1. CDR3 size: 15 residues. Germline V gene lookup returns CDR1 SGHNT and CDR2 YYREEE (reference sequence). With V trimmed by 4 bases and J by 2 bases, 4 bases remained unmatched. CDR3: CASSRDREGNQPQHF. Partial CDR3 DNA: TGTGCCAGCAGCCGGGACAGGGAAGGCAATCAGCCC.

This clone was seen many times. The read terminates 3 residues ahead of where the CDR3 ends, so the germline J gene completes it. The rearrangement joins TRBV12-3 or TRBV12-4 to TRBJ2-3; 8 bases match TRBD1. The CDR3 extends over 15 amino acids. V dropped 3 bases and J dropped 8; count of bases not matched to a gene: 10. This chain's CDR3 is CASSFQDRGRGTQYF. The sequenced CDR3 bases are TGTGCCAGCAGTTTCCAAGACAGGGGTCGCGGTACG.

This clone occurred many times. The read finishes 3 residues shy of the CDR3 end, and the germline J gene is used to complete it. The V and J genes are TRBV11-2 and TRBJ2-1, with 8 bases fitting TRBD2. Trimming removed 4 bases from V and 8 bases from J; junction bases left unmatched: 10. Germline CDR1 reads SGHAT; CDR2 reads FQNNGV. CDR3 length: 15 amino acids. The sequenced part of the CDR3 DNA is TGTGCCAGCAGCTCCACTGGGAGCGGGAGAGATGAG. The encoded protein is CASSSTGSGRDE. The entire CDR3 sequence reads CASSSTGSGRDEQFF. Combining the CDR3 with reference TRBV11-2 and TRBJ2-1 gives the whole variable domain EAGVAQSPRYKIIEKRQSVAFWCNPISGHATLYWYQQILGQGPKLLIQFQNNGVVDDSQLPKDRFSAERLKGVDSTLKIQPAKLEDSAVYLCASSSTGSGRDEQFFGPGTRLTVL.

Ten or more counts support this clone. The read ends 3 residues before the CDR3 terminus; that terminus is restored from the germline J gene. The rearrangement uses TRBV20-1 and TRBJ1-1; D unresolved. Trimming shortened V by 3 bases and J by 6 bases, and 17 bases separated the two germline ends. The germline V gene encodes CDR1 DFQATT and CDR2 SNEGSKA (reference sequence). This CDR3 contains 14 residues. The CDR3 sequence: CSASRSRVLAEAFF. The sequenced part of the CDR3 DNA is TGCAGTGCTAGTAGGAGTAGGGTTCTGGCTGAA.

This clone was recorded many times. CDR3 region: CASSVGTGGYNSPLHF. CDR3 DNA (partial): TGTGCCAGCAGCGTAGGGACAGGGGGATATAATTCACCC. The chain joins TRBV9 to TRBJ1-6, with 10 bases lining up with TRBD1. The read ends 3 residues before the CDR3 terminus; that terminus is restored from the germline J gene. J was trimmed by 4 bases and V by 0 bases; bases with no gene match: 1. CDR3 length: 16 amino acids. Germline loops: CDR1 SGDLS, CDR2 YYNGEE.

This clone was counted ten times or more. The read ends 3 residues before the CDR3 terminus; that terminus is restored from the germline J gene. The rearrangement uses TRBV7-9 and TRBJ2-2, with D perhaps TRBD1 (5 bases). Germline lookup yields CDR1 SEHNR and CDR2 FQNEAQ (reference sequence). Trimming shortened V by 3 bases and J by 9 bases, and 17 bases separated the two germline ends. The CDR3 has 15 amino acids. The CDR3 protein is CASSFLHQGSRELFF. The DNA read from the CDR3 is TGTGCCAGCAGCTTTCTTCATCAGGGTAGCAGGGAG.

Turning to this clone: The read falls 3 residues short of the CDR3 end, and the missing part is taken from the germline J gene. The chain employs TRBV2 and TRBJ1-1; TRBD1 is a possible D gene (6 bases). The germline V gene has CDR1 SNHLY and CDR2 FYNNEI. This CDR3 spans 14 amino acids. The V end lost 8 bases, the J end lost 0 bases, and 13 bases lay between the germline ends. The CDR3 bases that were read are TGTGCCAGCGCCGGTCAGGGGTTGAACACTGAA. Its translation is CASAGQGLNTE. The entire CDR3 sequence reads CASAGQGLNTEAFF.

This clone occurred many times. The read is 3 residues too short to cover the CDR3 end, so that end is filled in from the germline J gene. V and J are TRBV28 and TRBJ2-5; TRBD1 is a possible D gene (5 bases). Trimming pared 3 bases from V and 1 base from J, leaving 18 bases between. Per the germline V gene, CDR1 is MDHEN and CDR2 is SYDVKM. The CDR3 has 17 residues. The CDR3 loop is CASSFVTAADSQETQYF. The DNA read from the CDR3 is TGTGCCAGCAGTTTTGTGACAGCTGCCGATTCCCAAGAGACC.

This clone was counted many times. From the germline J gene comes the end of the CDR3, since the read stops 3 residues before it. The rearrangement joins TRBV6-2 or TRBV6-3 to TRBJ2-3; D might be TRBD2 (6 bases). CDR1 is MNHEY, CDR2 SVGEGT, per germline. V lost 2 bases, J lost 6 bases, and 15 bases lay in between. This CDR3 is built from 15 residues. CDR3 sequence reads: CASSYGAGRGDTQYF. CDR3 bases read: TGTGCCAGCAGTTACGGCGCGGGCCGGGGGGATACG.

This clone came up many times. The CDR3 end is not reached by the read, which stops 3 residues before it; the germline J gene fills it in. The rearrangement joins TRBV12-3 or TRBV12-4 to TRBJ2-3, with D possibly matching TRBD2 (5 bases). The CDR3 totals 14 residues. V was shortened by 3 bases and J by 6 bases, with 13 bases between the two germline ends. The sequenced part of the CDR3 DNA is TGTGCCAGCAGTTTTGGCTGGCGAGGGGATACG. Translating gives CASSFGWRGDT. The full-length CDR3 reads as CASSFGWRGDTQYF.